This T cell receptor beta chain was found in a study of identical twins. Regarding the study as a whole: Compared with models, monozygotic twins showed more out-of-frame TCR alpha sharing. Out-of-frame alpha sequences common to twins exhibited a surplus of low generation probability. The conclusions drew on cross-sectional statistical analysis instead of tracking the same donors.

This CDR3 has 15 residues. Germline V gene data show CDR1 as WNHNN and CDR2 as SYGVQD (reference sequence). Unmatched junction bases numbered 6, after V lost 7 bases and J lost 4 bases. This clonotype appeared many times. The antigen is undetermined. A template switching step contributed a universal primer site, while unique molecular identifiers were present in the cDNA. TCRdb independently ran MiXCR on the 5' RACE reads; one entry per CDR3 protein. The sample carries around 370,000 distinct CDR3 sequences, approximately 9.1% recorded once. The TCR sequence derives from a woman aged 45-60 years in good health. Source material: naive T cells sorted from blood. The rearrangement links TRBV10-1 to TRBJ2-7; 14 positions match TRBD2. As DNA, the CDR3 is TGCGCCAGCAACGGACTAGCGGGAGGCGGGTACGAGCAGTACGTC. It specifies CASNGLAGGGYEQYV.